These 5 T cell receptor beta chains were all obtained from the same sample, sequenced in a study of blood T cell repertoires in COVID-19. Using immunoSEQ multiplex PCR, the repertoire was profiled, and TCRdb retains in-frame clones only, with some absent. The sample carries 200,000 to 250,000 clones, around 89% recorded once. The specimen sequenced was PBMCs or T cells enriched from blood (not recorded which). The source of these receptors is a woman in her twenties or thirties who had recovered from COVID-19.

The chain employs TRBV5-1 and TRBJ1-4; a weak D match, TRBD1 (5 bases). V was shortened by 0 bases and J by 2 bases, with 5 bases between the two germline ends. Looked up from germline, CDR1 is SGHRS and CDR2 is YFSETQ. The CDR3 runs 14 residues. The chain's CDR3 is CASSLEGTNEKLFF. CDR3 bases: TGCGCCAGCAGCTTGGAGGGGACTAATGAAAAACTGTTTTTT.

The chain combines TRBV3-1 (or the pseudogene TRBV3-2) with TRBJ2-5; D remains ambiguous. Trimming left V 0 bases short and J 4 bases short, with 12 bases between. Germline V lookup: CDR1 LGHDT, CDR2 YNNKEL (reference sequence). The CDR3 covers 15 residues. For the CDR3, the DNA is TGTGCCAGCAGCCAAGAATTACGGGTAAGAGAGACCCAGTACTTC. Translating it yields CASSQELRVRETQYF.

The CDR3 loop is CASSTVGVLEQFF. For the CDR3, the DNA is TGTGCCAGCAGCACAGTGGGTGTCTTAGAGCAGTTCTTC. The genes are TRBV2 and TRBJ2-1; D call uncertain. In germline, CDR1 is SNHLY, CDR2 FYNNEI. Deletions cut 6 bases from V and 10 bases from J, with 16 bases between. CDR3 length equals 13 residues.

CDR3 nucleotides: TGTGCCAGCAGTGAGGGGACAGGGGTAGAAAAACTGTTTTTT. Its protein is CASSEGTGVEKLFF. This chain links TRBV2 with TRBJ1-4; 10 positions agree with TRBD1. CDR3 length: 14 residues. Germline CDR1 and CDR2: SNHLY and FYNNEI. After removal of 3 bases from V and 8 bases from J, the junction contained 3 bases not matched to a gene. The whole variable domain, filled in from reference TRBV2 and TRBJ1-4, reads EPEVTQTPSHQVTQMGQEVILRCVPISNHLYFYWYRQILGQKVEFLVSFYNNEISEKSEIFDDQFSVERPDGSNFTLKIRSTKLEDSAMYFCASSEGTGVEKLFFGSGTQLSVL.

The J gene is TRBJ2-3, the V gene TRBV25-1; 8 bases agree with TRBD2. Looked up from germline, CDR1 is MGHDK and CDR2 is SYGVNS. The CDR3 loop spans 18 amino acids. J was trimmed by 3 bases and V by 4 bases; bases with no gene match: 15. Here the CDR3 DNA reads TGTGCCAGCAGTGTTCTACTGCCGGGGGGGTATTCTACAGATACGCAGTATTTT. This gives the protein CASSVLLPGGYSTDTQYF.